This T cell receptor (beta chain) was retrieved from a study of CD8+ T cells in alopecia areata. Study results and caveats: Lesional scalp, especially alopecia totalis/universalis, showed higher clonality than normal scalp. A large proportion of expanded lesional clones were detected persisting in scalp and blood during tofacitinib.

On this clone itself: Its cognate antigen is unknown.

Treatment given: oral pan-JAK inhibitor, 5-10 mg twice daily. Extracted from the samples, RNA was reverse transcribed into cDNA to serve as the sequencing template. Generated by immunoSEQ multiplex PCR, the TCRdb table keeps only in-frame clones and is missing some. The sample holds about 39,000 clones; around three fifths are singletons and the top ten take around 23%. Source: CD8+ T cells sorted from blood, taken at week 4, from a patient treated with tofacitinib. The clonotype was recovered from a human donor with alopecia areata.

In nucleotides, the CDR3 is TGTGCCAGCAGCTTATACGGGGAAGATTGGGACGAGCAGTACTTC. Protein product: CASSLYGEDWDEQYF. The chain is built from TRBV11-2 and TRBJ2-7; D is perhaps TRBD2 (5 bases). The V gene's germline CDR1 is SGHAT and CDR2 FQNNGV. The V and J ends lost 2 bases and 5 bases respectively, with 16 bases between them. CDR3 length: 15 amino acids.